One and the same sample provided the 26 T cell receptor beta chains below, sequenced in a study of cytomegalovirus exposure and HLA in healthy donors. The method was immunoSEQ multiplex PCR; TCRdb's version includes in-frame clones alone and lacks a portion of them. The table has 150,000 or so clones, over 80% seen once. Material: PBMCs. These TCRs come from a woman in her twenties or thirties in good health and CMV-seropositive.

The rearrangement uses TRBV6-8 and TRBJ1-5; D not resolved. The CDR3 extends over 14 amino acids. Germline V gives CDR1 MNHGY, CDR2 SAAAGT. V was clipped by 6 bases and J by 2 bases, with 11 bases between them. The CDR3 spells CASSWAGGNQPQHF. The CDR3 DNA sequence: TGTGCCAGCAGCTGGGCCGGGGGCAATCAGCCCCAGCATTTT.

V is TRBV6-1 and J is TRBJ1-2, with unresolved D. CDR3 length equals 13 residues. V lost 1 base to trimming and J lost 6 bases, with 9 bases between them. CDR1 and CDR2 from the germline V gene are MNHNS and SASEGT. The CDR3 reads CASSEVAVDGYTF. The CDR3 DNA follows: TGTGCCAGCAGTGAAGTGGCAGTCGATGGCTACACCTTC.

This sequence joins TRBV13 and TRBJ2-5, with D possibly matching TRBD1 (9 bases). Germline values: CDR1 PRHDT, CDR2 FYEKMQ (reference sequence). This CDR3 has 17 residues. The V end lost 5 bases, the J end lost 4 bases, and 23 bases lay between the germline ends. The CDR3 DNA follows: TGTGCCAGCAGCACCACCGGGAGGGGGACAGGGATAGAGACCCAGTACTTC. Translated, it gives CASSTTGRGTGIETQYF.

The gene calls are TRBV28 and TRBJ1-5; 10 bases agree with TRBD1. V was clipped by 5 bases and J by 6 bases; unmatched bases: 7. Germline CDR1 MDHEN, CDR2 SYDVKM. The CDR3 consists of 15 residues. The CDR3 DNA sequence: TGTGCCAGCAGTGAGACAGGGGGCTTTCTTCAGCCCCAGCATTTT. It translates to CASSETGGFLQPQHF.

The chain recombines TRBV27 with TRBJ2-7; D not resolved. The length of the CDR3 is 15 residues. Trimming left V 0 bases short and J 3 bases short, with 12 bases between. From germline, CDR1 is MNHEY and CDR2 SMNVEV (reference sequence). CDR3 in amino acids: CASSLSVTFGYEQYF. CDR3 in DNA: TGTGCCAGCAGTTTATCGGTGACTTTCGGCTACGAGCAGTACTTC.

This chain joins TRBV28 and TRBJ2-7, with D perhaps matching TRBD2 (5 bases). Germline V gives CDR1 MDHEN, CDR2 SYDVKM. This CDR3 region has 14 residues. Trimming left V 4 bases short and J 3 bases short, with 13 bases between. The CDR3 region has the DNA TGTGCCAGCAGTTCGGAACCGGGGAGCTACGAGCAGTACTTC. Translating it yields CASSSEPGSYEQYF. The complete variable domain, with remaining parts taken from reference TRBV28 and TRBJ2-7, reads DVKVTQSSRYLVKRTGEKVFLECVQDMDHENMFWYRQDPGLGLRLIYFSYDVKMKEKGDIPEGYSVSREKKERFSLILESASTNQTSMYLCASSSEPGSYEQYFGPGTRLTVT.

This clone has a handful of counts. The gene calls are TRBV6-5 and TRBJ2-1; TRBD1 might be the D (7 bases). CDR3 size: 13 residues. The V end was cut by 7 bases, the J end by 9 bases, with 16 bases between. Germline V gene data show CDR1 as MNHEY and CDR2 as SVGAGI. The CDR3, as DNA: TGTGCCAGCAAGGGGGCGGGAACACGTGAGCAGTTCTTC. The encoded protein is CASKGAGTREQFF.

This rearrangement joins TRBV2 to TRBJ2-7, with D perhaps TRBD2 (6 bases). V was clipped by 8 bases and J by 2 bases, with 13 bases between them. Germline V gene sequence: CDR1 SNHLY, CDR2 FYNNEI. This CDR3 has 13 residues. The CDR3 spells CASHPPGAYEQYF. The CDR3 DNA reads TGTGCCAGCCATCCCCCGGGGGCCTACGAGCAGTACTTC.

This chain connects TRBV27 to TRBJ2-7, with a tentative D call TRBD2 (5 bases). V dropped 6 bases and J dropped 0 bases, with 12 bases sitting between them. Germline CDR1 MNHEY, CDR2 SMNVEV (reference sequence). The CDR3 runs to 14 residues. CDR3 in amino acids: CASSQRLSSYEQYF. In nucleotides, the CDR3 is TGTGCCAGCAGCCAGCGGCTGAGCTCCTACGAGCAGTACTTC.

This clone was seen repeatedly, ten times or more. The chain employs TRBV6-1 and TRBJ2-7; 8 nucleotides line up with TRBD1. V lost 3 bases to trimming and J lost 3 bases; unmatched junction nucleotides: 7. Germline lookup yields CDR1 MNHNS and CDR2 SASEGT. This CDR3 is 15 amino acids long. The CDR3 bases are TGTGCCAGCAGTGACTTAGGACAGGGTAGCTACGAGCAGTACTTC. As protein: CASSDLGQGSYEQYF.

The chain joins TRBV18 to TRBJ2-7, with TRBD1 as a possible D gene (6 bases). Trimming left V 4 bases short and J 0 bases short, with 7 bases between. From germline, CDR1 is KGHSH and CDR2 LQKENI. The CDR3 covers 13 residues. The CDR3: CASSQQGSYEQYF. The CDR3 nucleotides read TGTGCCAGCTCACAACAGGGCTCCTACGAGCAGTACTTC.

The V and J genes are TRBV2 and TRBJ1-1; TRBD1 is a possible D gene (5 bases). Trimming stripped 5 bases from V and 3 bases from J, with 10 bases between. The length of the CDR3 is 13 residues. CDR1 is SNHLY and CDR2 is FYNNEI in the germline V gene. The CDR3 here is CASSPKGYTEAFF. The CDR3 nucleotides read TGTGCCAGCAGTCCGAAGGGGTACACTGAAGCTTTCTTT.

This chain links TRBV2 with TRBJ1-1, with TRBD1 matching over 11 bases. This CDR3 comprises 13 residues. Per germline, CDR1 SNHLY and CDR2 FYNNEI. Trimming removed 7 bases from V and 5 bases from J; junction bases left unmatched: 3. CDR3 residues: CASIRDRGTEAFF. Here the CDR3 DNA reads TGTGCCAGCATCAGGGACAGGGGGACTGAAGCTTTCTTT.

The J gene is TRBJ2-5, the V gene TRBV25-1, with D unresolved. Looked up from germline, CDR1 is MGHDK and CDR2 is SYGVNS. V was pared by 3 bases and J by 2 bases, with 13 bases between. The CDR3 runs to 15 residues. CDR3 coding DNA: TGTGCCAGCAGTGAGGGCGTCACCGCACAAGAGACCCAGTACTTC. Protein: CASSEGVTAQETQYF.

The V gene is TRBV7-9, the J gene TRBJ2-5; D may be TRBD1 (6 bases). Trimming removed 3 bases at V and 2 bases at J, with 7 bases between. Germline CDR1 SEHNR, CDR2 FQNEAQ (reference sequence). CDR3 size: 13 residues. The CDR3 bases are TGTGCCAGCAGCTTGGACAGTCAAGAGACCCAGTACTTC. Protein product: CASSLDSQETQYF.

The count of this clone is one. This chain connects TRBV19 to TRBJ1-4; 10 nucleotides match TRBD1. Trimming at V came to 4 bases and at J to 5 bases, leaving 10 bases not matched to a gene. This CDR3 is 17 amino acids long. From germline, CDR1 is LNHDA and CDR2 SQIVND (reference sequence). The CDR3 spells CASSKAPVDRGNEKLFF. In nucleotides, the CDR3 is TGTGCCAGTAGTAAGGCCCCCGTGGACAGGGGGAATGAAAAACTGTTTTTT.

The V call is TRBV19, the J call TRBJ2-3, with 9 bases identical to TRBD2. In germline, CDR1 is LNHDA, CDR2 SQIVND (reference sequence). CDR3 size: 15 residues. V lost 5 bases, J lost 1 base, and 4 bases stayed unmatched. DNA for the CDR3: TGTGCCAGTAGTTCACGGACTAGCGGCACAGATACGCAGTATTTT. The encoded protein is CASSSRTSGTDTQYF.

The rearrangement joins TRBV5-6 to TRBJ1-3; D might be TRBD1 (6 bases). Germline V gives CDR1 SGHDT, CDR2 YYEEEE. V lost 4 bases and J lost 0, with 20 bases in between. The CDR3 contains 18 residues. The CDR3, as DNA: TGTGCCAGCAGCGCGCGCTGGACAGACCACCTCTCTGGAAACACCATATATTTT. Translating it yields CASSARWTDHLSGNTIYF.

In its sample, this clone was seen once. The V call is TRBV4-1, the J call TRBJ2-3; D is perhaps TRBD2 (5 bases). This CDR3 comprises 15 residues. Germline CDR1 reads MGHRA; CDR2 reads YSYEKL. Deletions cut 4 bases from V and 0 bases from J, with 11 bases between. CDR3 region: CASSLVTGSTDTQYF. CDR3 coding DNA: TGCGCCAGCAGCCTCGTTACGGGGAGCACAGATACGCAGTATTTT.

The J gene is TRBJ2-3, the V gene TRBV19, with D maybe TRBD1 (6 bases). Per germline, CDR1 LNHDA and CDR2 SQIVND (reference sequence). V was cut by 1 base and J by 2 bases, with 10 bases left in between. The CDR3 has 15 residues. CDR3 loop: CASSIGGGHTDTQYF. The DNA of the CDR3 is TGTGCCAGTAGTATAGGTGGGGGACACACAGATACGCAGTATTTT.

This clone was counted a single time. The chain couples TRBV28 to TRBJ1-3, with 7 bases aligning to TRBD1. In germline, CDR1 is MDHEN, CDR2 SYDVKM. This CDR3 spans 15 amino acids. J lost 2 bases, V lost 5 bases, and 6 bases had no gene match. In nucleotides, the CDR3 is TGTGCCAGCAGTCCGACAGGGCAGACTGGAAACACCATATATTTT. Protein: CASSPTGQTGNTIYF.

DNA of the CDR3: TGCAGCGTTGCTGCAGCGGGGAGCTCCTACAATGAGCAGTTCTTC. This gives the protein CSVAAAGSSYNEQFF. The chain links TRBV29-1 to TRBJ2-1, with 7 positions matching TRBD2. Germline values: CDR1 SQVTM, CDR2 ANQGSEA. V lost 4 bases and J lost 0; bases outside the gene matches: 6. This CDR3 is 15 amino acids long.

The V gene is TRBV6-5, the J gene TRBJ2-7; the D is unclear. Germline V gene sequence: CDR1 MNHEY, CDR2 SVGAGI. V gave up 2 bases and J gave up 2 bases, with 10 bases separating them. The CDR3 runs to 14 residues. The chain's CDR3 is CASSYINETYEQYF. DNA of the CDR3: TGTGCCAGCAGTTACATCAACGAGACCTACGAGCAGTACTTC.

This clone was counted once. The chain combines TRBV7-8 with TRBJ2-3; maybe TRBD2 (5 bases). Between the trimmed V and J ends, which lost 7 bases and 5 bases, there was a span of 19 bases. The length of the CDR3 is 15 residues. Germline V gives CDR1 SGHVS, CDR2 FQNEAQ. DNA of the CDR3: TGTGCCAGCATCCAATGGATGACCGGGGTAGATACGCAGTATTTT. Translation: CASIQWMTGVDTQYF.

This rearrangement joins TRBV29-1 to TRBJ1-1; a weak D match, TRBD1 (6 bases). The ends were cut back, 0 bases at V and 4 bases at J, with 24 bases in the middle. There are 18 residues in the CDR3. Germline V CDR1 and CDR2: SQVTM, ANQGSEA. The CDR3 coding sequence is TGCAGCGTTGAAGATCTGGGGCGGGGGGGCTTTTCGGTCACTGAAGCTTTCTTT. Translated: CSVEDLGRGGFSVTEAFF.

The chain carries TRBV5-1 and TRBJ2-5; 13 nucleotides align to TRBD2. With V trimmed by 3 bases and J by 4 bases, 3 bases remained unmatched. This CDR3 contains 15 residues. CDR1 is SGHRS, CDR2 YFSETQ, per germline. The CDR3 coding sequence is TGCGCCAGCAGCTGGGGACTAGCGGGATCAGAGACCCAGTACTTC. This encodes CASSWGLAGSETQYF.